These T cell receptor beta chains were read from a single sample in a study of T cell repertoires in cytomegalovirus infection. TCRdb redid the calling of the reads with MiXCR, one entry per CDR3 protein. The data contain 150,000 to 200,000 distinct CDR3 sequences, roughly 27% of them singletons. The source material was PBMCs. Every receptor here comes from a human donor in good health (CMV status not recorded). Some clones in this sample may be carry-over from other donors' samples. Both conserved end residues are part of each CDR3. Each record gives: D gene, clone size, J gene, V gene, CDR3 protein, CDR3 DNA. D genes are given only for firm matches. Size tells how often a clone was seen (once, few, many) or the class of an expanded clone, and some rows leave it out.

>.|many|TRBJ1-2|TRBV12-5
CASGLGVTGYGYTF
TGTGCTAGTGGCCTCGGAGTGACAGGCTATGGCTACACCTTC
>TRBD2|.|TRBJ2-1|TRBV7-3
CASSVAGGHNEQFF
TGTGCCAGCAGCGTAGCGGGGGGTCACAATGAGCAGTTCTTC
>.|few|TRBJ1-5|TRBV29-1
CSASSGGGSQPQHF
TGCAGCGCCTCGAGCGGGGGAGGCAGTCAGCCCCAGCATTTT
>.|few|TRBJ2-1|TRBV12-5
CASGFDNYNEQFF
TGTGCTAGTGGTTTCGACAACTACAATGAGCAGTTCTTC
>TRBD1|few|TRBJ1-6|TRBV6-1
CASSALTGANSPLHF
TGTGCCAGCAGTGCGCTGACAGGGGCCAATTCACCCCTCCACTTT
>.|few|TRBJ2-1|TRBV10-3
CAIRSGQEGNEQFF
TGTGCCATCAGGTCGGGACAAGAGGGCAATGAGCAGTTCTTC
>.|.|TRBJ1-2|TRBV7-9
CASSLWSRGADYGYTF
TGTGCCAGCAGCTTATGGTCCCGGGGGGCCGACTATGGCTACACCTTC
>.|.|TRBJ1-6|TRBV2
CASSGDGVYSPLHF
TGTGCCAGCAGTGGGGACGGCGTTTATTCACCCCTCCACTTT
>.|.|TRBJ1-1|TRBV20-1
CSARDPGVGNTEAFF
TGCAGTGCTAGAGATCCCGGGGTGGGGAACACTGAAGCTTTCTTT
>.|few|TRBJ1-4|TRBV27
CASGGFEKLFF
TGTGCCAGCGGGGGGTTCGAAAAACTGTTTTTT
>.|once|TRBJ1-3|TRBV11-2
CASSPTGTGNTIYF
TGTGCCAGCAGCCCCACAGGGACTGGAAACACCATATATTTT
>.|.|TRBJ1-2|TRBV29-1
CSVMGTPPGYTF
TGCAGCGTTATGGGGACCCCGCCTGGCTACACCTTC
>TRBD2|.|TRBJ2-3|TRBV6-2/TRBV6-3
CASSYPSSGAYTDTHYF
TGTGCCAGCAGTTACCCCTCTAGCGGGGCCTACACAGATACGCACTATTTT
>TRBD2|.|TRBJ2-1|TRBV6-4
CASSDRGLGTEQFF
TGTGCCAGCAGTGACCGGGGACTAGGGACTGAGCAGTTCTTC
>TRBD1|.|TRBJ2-7|TRBV7-9
CASSSGGTGAEQYF
TGTGCCAGCAGCTCAGGCGGGACAGGGGCCGAGCAGTACTTC
>.|.|TRBJ2-5|TRBV7-3
CASSLGQPGETQYF
TGTGCCAGCAGCCTCGGGCAGCCGGGCGAGACCCAGTACTTC
>TRBD1|.|TRBJ1-4|TRBV30
CAWRSDRGREKLFF
TGTGCCTGGAGGTCCGACAGGGGGCGGGAAAAACTGTTTTTT